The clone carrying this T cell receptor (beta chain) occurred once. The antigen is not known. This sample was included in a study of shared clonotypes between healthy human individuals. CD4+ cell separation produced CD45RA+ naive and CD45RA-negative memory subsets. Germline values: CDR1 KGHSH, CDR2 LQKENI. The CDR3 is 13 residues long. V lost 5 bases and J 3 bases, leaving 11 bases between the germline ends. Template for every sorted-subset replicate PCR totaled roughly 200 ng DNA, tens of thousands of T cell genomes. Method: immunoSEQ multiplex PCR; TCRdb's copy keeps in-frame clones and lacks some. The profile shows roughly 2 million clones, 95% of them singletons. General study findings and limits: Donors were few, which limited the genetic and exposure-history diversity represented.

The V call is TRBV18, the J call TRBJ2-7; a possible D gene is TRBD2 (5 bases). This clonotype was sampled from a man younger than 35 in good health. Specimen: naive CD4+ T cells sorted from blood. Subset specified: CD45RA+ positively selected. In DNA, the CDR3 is TGTGCCAGCTCAGAGCGGACCGGCTACGAGCAGTACTTC. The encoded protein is CASSERTGYEQYF.